At least ten counts were recorded for the clone carrying this T cell receptor beta chain. Its specificity is unknown. The germline V gene has CDR1 ENHRY and CDR2 SYGVKD. J lost 5 bases, V lost 10 bases, and 16 bases had no gene match. CDR3 length equals 16 residues. Individual cDNA molecules carried attached unique molecular identifiers. TCRdb recomputed calls from the 5' RACE reads with MiXCR, one row per CDR3 protein. The sample consists of about 30,000 distinct CDR3 sequences, 3.9% of them appearing once. The data were obtained in a study of early T cells in non-severe SARS-CoV-2 infection. Study background: The study sequenced bulk RNA from unsorted whole blood, with chains unpaired.

The study, taken as a whole, reports: The VDJdb matching leaned toward anti-spike CD8 responses and overlooked private and CD4 specificities.

The V and J genes are TRBV10-3 and TRBJ1-4; 7 bases agree with TRBD1. Sequenced material: whole blood. The clonotype originates from an adult who was a healthcare worker with PCR-confirmed SARS-CoV-2 infection or an uninfected control (not recorded which). As DNA, the CDR3 is TGTGCCAGCGGGACAGCCCCCCTGCCTGAAAATGAAAAACTGTTTTTT. The encoded protein is CASGTAPLPENEKLFF.